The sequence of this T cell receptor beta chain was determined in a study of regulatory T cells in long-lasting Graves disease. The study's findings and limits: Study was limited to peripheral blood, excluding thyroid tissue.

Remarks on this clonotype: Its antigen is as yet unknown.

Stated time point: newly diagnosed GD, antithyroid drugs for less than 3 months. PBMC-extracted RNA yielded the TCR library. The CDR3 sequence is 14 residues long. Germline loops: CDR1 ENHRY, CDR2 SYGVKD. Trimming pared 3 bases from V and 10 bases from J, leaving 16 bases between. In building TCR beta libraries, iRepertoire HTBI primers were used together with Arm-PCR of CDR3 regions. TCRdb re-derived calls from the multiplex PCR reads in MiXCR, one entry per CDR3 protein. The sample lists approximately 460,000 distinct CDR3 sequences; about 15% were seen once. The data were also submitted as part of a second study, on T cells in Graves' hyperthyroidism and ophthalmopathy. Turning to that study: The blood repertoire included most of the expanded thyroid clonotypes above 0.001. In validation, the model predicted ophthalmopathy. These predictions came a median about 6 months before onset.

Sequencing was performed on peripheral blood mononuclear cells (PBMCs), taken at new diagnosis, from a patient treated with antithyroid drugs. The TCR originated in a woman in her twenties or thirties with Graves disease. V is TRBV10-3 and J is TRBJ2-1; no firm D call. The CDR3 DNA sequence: TGTGCCATCAGTGAAAAGGTCGCGGCCACAGAGCAGTTCTTC. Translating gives CAISEKVAATEQFF.